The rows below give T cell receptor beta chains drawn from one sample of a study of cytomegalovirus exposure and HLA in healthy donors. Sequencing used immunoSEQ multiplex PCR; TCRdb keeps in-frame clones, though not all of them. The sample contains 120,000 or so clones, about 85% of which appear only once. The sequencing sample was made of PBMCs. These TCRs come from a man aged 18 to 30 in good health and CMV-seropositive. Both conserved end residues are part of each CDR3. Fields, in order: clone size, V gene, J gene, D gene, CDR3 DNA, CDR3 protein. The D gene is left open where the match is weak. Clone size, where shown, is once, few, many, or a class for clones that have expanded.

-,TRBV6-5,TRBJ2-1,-,TGTGCCAGCAGTTACGATGGGGCCGGGGGCTACAATGAGCAGTTCTTC,CASSYDGAGGYNEQFF
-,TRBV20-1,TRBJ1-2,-,TGCAGTGCTATGGACAAAGGTGGCTACACCTTC,CSAMDKGGYTF
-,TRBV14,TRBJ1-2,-,TGTGCCAGCAGCCAAGATCGAGGGTCTGGCTACACCTTC,CASSQDRGSGYTF
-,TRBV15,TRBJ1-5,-,TGTGCCACCAGCAGAGCGACTTCAGGGGATCAGCCCCAGCATTTT,CATSRATSGDQPQHF
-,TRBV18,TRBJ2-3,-,TGTGCCAGCTCACCGAGTGCGAGGGACACAGATACGCAGTATTTT,CASSPSARDTDTQYF
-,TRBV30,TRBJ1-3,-,TGTGCCTGGAGTCCCCCCGTCACGGGATCTGGAAACACCATATATTTT,CAWSPPVTGSGNTIYF
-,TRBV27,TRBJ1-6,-,TGTGCCAGCAGTTTGGGGCGGAGCTCCTATAATTCACCCCTCCACTTT,CASSLGRSSYNSPLHF
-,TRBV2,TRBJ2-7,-,TGTGCCAGCAGTAAGACAGGTCCCTACGAGCAGTACTTC,CASSKTGPYEQYF
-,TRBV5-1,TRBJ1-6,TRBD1,TGCGCCAGCAGCTTCGGCCAGGGGGTACATTCACCCCTCCACTTT,CASSFGQGVHSPLHF
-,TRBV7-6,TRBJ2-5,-,TGTGCCAGCAGCTTAGATCTGTCCCGCCAAGAGACCCAGTACTTC,CASSLDLSRQETQYF
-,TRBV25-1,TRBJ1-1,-,TGTGCCAGCAGTGGCCTCGGGGAGTTGAACACTGAAGCTTTCTTT,CASSGLGELNTEAFF
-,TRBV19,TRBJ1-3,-,TGTGCCAGTACCCGGGGTCTGGGGAACACCATATATTTT,CASTRGLGNTIYF
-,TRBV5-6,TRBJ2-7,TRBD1,TGTGCCAGCAGCTTGGTGGGGACAGTGTCCTTAGAGCAGTACTTC,CASSLVGTVSLEQYF
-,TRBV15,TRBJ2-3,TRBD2,TGTGCCACTAGCGGGGGGTATAGCACAGATACGCAGTATTTT,CATSGGYSTDTQYF
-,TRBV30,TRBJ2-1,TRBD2,TGTGCCTGGAATAGACTAGCGGATGGGGAGCAGTTCTTC,CAWNRLADGEQFF
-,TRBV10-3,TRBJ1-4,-,TGTGCCATCAGTGAGGTGTCGGCGGATAGGGAAAAACTGTTTTTT,CAISEVSADREKLFF
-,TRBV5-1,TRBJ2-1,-,TGCGCCAGCAGCTCGGAGCTCAATGAGCAGTTCTTC,CASSSELNEQFF
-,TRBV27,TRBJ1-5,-,TGTGCCAGCAGTTCCATAATGACAAGCTCCGAGCCCCAGCATTTT,CASSSIMTSSEPQHF
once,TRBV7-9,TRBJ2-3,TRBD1,TGTGCCAGCAGCTTCTCCCGAACAGGGGCGCAGTATTTT,CASSFSRTGAQYF
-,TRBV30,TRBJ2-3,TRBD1,TGTGCCTGGAGACAGGGGAGCACAGATACGCAGTATTTT,CAWRQGSTDTQYF
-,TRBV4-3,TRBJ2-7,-,TGCGCCAGCAGCCAAGATAGGGAGTCCGACGAGCAGTACTTC,CASSQDRESDEQYF
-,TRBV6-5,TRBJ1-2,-,TGTGCCAGCAGTTATCGAGGTGGCTACACCTTC,CASSYRGGYTF
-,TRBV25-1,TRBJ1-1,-,TGTGCCAGCAGTCCCCGGGTTATCGCGTCGGCTGAAGCTTTCTTT,CASSPRVIASAEAFF
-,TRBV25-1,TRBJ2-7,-,TGTGCCAGCCGGCCAACGAAATCCGGACAGAGCGCCTACGAGCAGTACTTC,CASRPTKSGQSAYEQYF
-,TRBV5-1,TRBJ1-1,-,TGCGCCAGCAGCTATGGAGGGTACACTGAAGCTTTCTTT,CASSYGGYTEAFF
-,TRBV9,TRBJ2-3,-,TGTGCCAGCAGCGTAGTAGGGAGTTCAGATACGCAGTATTTT,CASSVVGSSDTQYF
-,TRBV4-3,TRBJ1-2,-,TGCGCCAGCAGCCAAGATACGGGGGGCTACAGCTACACCTTC,CASSQDTGGYSYTF
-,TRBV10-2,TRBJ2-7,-,TGCGCCAGCAGCCAGCGGACGACCTACGAGCAGTACTTC,CASSQRTTYEQYF
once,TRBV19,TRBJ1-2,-,TGTGCCAGTAGTAGGGCACACGTTGAGAACTATGGCTACACCTTC,CASSRAHVENYGYTF
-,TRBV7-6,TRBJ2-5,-,TGTGCCAGCAGCTTAGTAGCGCAAGAGACCCAGTACTTC,CASSLVAQETQYF
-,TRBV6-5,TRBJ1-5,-,TGTGCCAGCAGGGGGCCGAATCAGCCCCAGCATTTT,CASRGPNQPQHF
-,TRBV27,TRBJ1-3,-,TGTGCCAGCAGCCGCGATCCCTCTGGAAACACCATATATTTT,CASSRDPSGNTIYF
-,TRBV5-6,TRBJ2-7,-,TGTGCCAGCAGCTTGACACAAGAAGAGCAGTACTTC,CASSLTQEEQYF
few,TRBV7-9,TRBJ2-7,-,TGTGCCAGCAGCCGTAACTACGAGCAGTACTTC,CASSRNYEQYF
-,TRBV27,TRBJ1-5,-,TGTGCCAGCAGTTTATCCTACAGCCTTCATCAGCCCCAGCATTTT,CASSLSYSLHQPQHF
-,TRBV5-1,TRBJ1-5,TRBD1,TGCGCCAGCAGCCCGGGACAGGGGTATAATCAGCCCCAGCATTTT,CASSPGQGYNQPQHF
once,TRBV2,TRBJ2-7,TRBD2,TGTGCCAGCAGGGAGACTAGCGGGAGCTACGAGCAGTACTTC,CASRETSGSYEQYF
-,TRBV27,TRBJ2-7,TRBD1,TGTGCCAGCAGTTTATCGGGACAGGGGGCGGACGAGCAGTACTTC,CASSLSGQGADEQYF
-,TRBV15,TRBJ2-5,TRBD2,TGTGCCACCAGCGGATCGACTAGCGGGAGGGCTGATTGGGAGACCCAGTACTTC,CATSGSTSGRADWETQYF
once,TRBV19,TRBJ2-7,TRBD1,TGTGCCAGTAGTACCACAGGGGTCGGCTACGAGCAGTACTTC,CASSTTGVGYEQYF